The present T cell receptor beta chain was sequenced within a study of T cell changes during pregnancy in multiple sclerosis. This CDR3 contains 15 residues. CDR1 and CDR2 (germline): SGHNT, YYREEE (reference sequence). Losses at the gene ends were 0 bases for V and 0 bases for J; bases not matched to a gene: 3. Sequencing was performed with immunoSEQ multiplex PCR; in TCRdb, only in-frame clones are kept and a portion is missing. The sample contains 60,000 or so clones, around nine tenths of which appear only once. This material consisted of peripheral blood, taken before pregnancy. The chain has TRBV5-4 and TRBJ2-7; 7 nucleotides agree with TRBD2. The sequence was collected from a female donor with multiple sclerosis, enrolled in a pregnancy study. CDR3 sequence reads: CASSLAGGSSYEQYF. Written as DNA, the CDR3 is TGTGCCAGCAGCTTGGCCGGGGGGAGCTCCTACGAGCAGTACTTC.